This T cell receptor beta chain was identified in a study of regulatory T cells in long-lasting Graves disease. Specified time point: newly diagnosed GD, antithyroid drugs for less than 3 months. Extracted PBMC RNA gave rise to the TCR library. It was American Thyroid Association guidelines that determined Graves' disease diagnosis. Libraries of TCR beta came from iRepertoire HTBI primers plus Arm-PCR of CDR3 regions. TCRdb reprocessed the multiplex PCR reads with MiXCR, giving one entry per CDR3 protein. Of roughly 500,000 distinct CDR3 sequences in the sample, about 13% are singletons; the top ten hold roughly a tenth. This clonotype showed up just a few times. V shed 4 bases and J shed 5 bases, with 12 bases lying between them. From germline, CDR1 is SGHAT and CDR2 FQDESV (reference sequence). The CDR3 has 14 amino acids. These data also formed part of another study, on T cells in Graves' hyperthyroidism and ophthalmopathy. That study reports: RT-PCR in the first round (using the HTBI primer set) targeted the TCR CDR3.

The chain couples TRBV11-1 to TRBJ1-5; perhaps TRBD1 as D (5 bases). Here the sequenced sample was peripheral blood mononuclear cells (PBMCs), taken at new diagnosis, from a patient treated with antithyroid drugs. This clonotype was obtained from a young man with Graves disease. The CDR3: CASSSGAMDQPQHF. Written as DNA, the CDR3 is TGTGCCAGCAGCTCTGGGGCAATGGATCAGCCCCAGCATTTT.